This entry features one T cell receptor beta chain sequence. The antigen is not known. The CDR3 is 13 amino acids. Germline loops: CDR1 KGHSH, CDR2 LQKENI. V lost 6 bases to trimming and J lost 0 bases, with 8 bases between them. This record comes from a study of OX40 agonist ivuxolimab in advanced cancers. Whole-study context: The diagnoses of dose-escalation patients were hepatocellular carcinoma, melanoma, renal cell or head and neck cancer. Three patients, one with hepatocellular carcinoma and two with cutaneous melanoma, achieved partial responses.

Using immunoSEQ multiplex PCR, the repertoire was profiled, and TCRdb retains in-frame clones only, with some absent. Among more than 85,000 clones listed, around 85% were seen once. Overall study findings and caveats: Expanded clones tended on average to be more numerous among CD8+ T cells than CD4+. Clonal expansion among partial responders at 0.1-3.0 mg/kg ranked near the lowest.

The source of this sequence is an adult with an advanced solid tumor such as melanoma, head and neck, liver or kidney cancer. The V and J genes are TRBV18 and TRBJ1-1, with TRBD1 as a possible D gene (5 bases). The sequencing here drew on CD4+ or CD8+ T cells sorted from blood, taken in a trial of the OX40 agonist ivuxolimab. CDR3: CASSGDLNTEAFF. For the CDR3, the DNA is TGTGCCAGCTCGGGGGACCTGAACACTGAAGCTTTCTTT. Together with reference TRBV18 and TRBJ1-1, the CDR3 gives the full variable domain: NAGVMQNPRHLVRRRGQEARLRCSPMKGHSHVYWYRQLPEEGLKFMVYLQKENIIDESGMPKERFSAEFPKEGPSILRIQQVVRGDSAAYFCASSGDLNTEAFFGQGTRLTVV.